Shown below are 27 T cell receptor beta chains from a single sample sequenced in a study of cytomegalovirus exposure and HLA in healthy donors. 13 Jbeta primers and 60 Vbeta primers were used for the PCR. The table came from immunoSEQ multiplex PCR; TCRdb's copy has only in-frame clones and leaves some out. The sample includes about 120,000 clones, over 6.5% seen only once; the top ten take 6%. Sequenced sample: PBMCs. The receptors shown here come from a woman in her thirties or forties in good health and CMV-seropositive.

This clone was detected a few times. A read error may produce the germline difference seen at one junction end. The V gene is TRBV18, the J gene TRBJ2-1; TRBD1 matches at 7 bases. Germline V gene sequence: CDR1 KGHSH, CDR2 LQKENI. The CDR3 sequence is 13 residues long. This CDR3 is CASSLNRDSEALF. CDR3 bases: TGTGCCAGCTCACTAAACCGGGACAGCGAAGCTCTCTTC.

This clone was observed a handful of times. The rearrangement joins TRBV2 to TRBJ1-2, with a possible D match to TRBD1 (5 bases). CDR3 length: 13 amino acids. Trimming stripped 7 bases from V and 4 bases from J, with 13 bases between. CDR1 and CDR2 from the germline V gene are SNHLY and FYNNEI. The CDR3 DNA reads TGTGCCAGCAACAGACAGACCAGCTATGGCTACACCTTC. This codes for CASNRQTSYGYTF.

In its sample, this clone was seen a few times. J is TRBJ1-1 and V is TRBV5-1; D not resolved. CDR1 is SGHRS, CDR2 YFSETQ, per germline. Trimming removed 4 bases from V and 3 bases from J, with 10 bases in between. The CDR3 totals 13 residues. As DNA, the CDR3 is TGCGCCAGCAGCGAGGGCGCGGACACTGAAGCTTTCTTT. This codes for CASSEGADTEAFF.

This clone was seen more than once but under ten times. V gene TRBV27 combines with J gene TRBJ2-3; no clear D. The CDR3 runs 13 residues. Trimming shortened V by 1 base and J by 6 bases, and 8 bases separated the two germline ends. Germline-derived CDR1 and CDR2 are MNHEY and SMNVEV (reference sequence). This CDR3 is CASSLFRFDTQYF. CDR3 DNA: TGTGCCAGCAGTTTATTCCGGTTCGATACGCAGTATTTT.

This sequence joins TRBV7-9 and TRBJ2-4; TRBD2 might be the D (5 bases). Germline lookup yields CDR1 SEHNR and CDR2 FQNEAQ (reference sequence). The CDR3 is 18 residues long. The germline V and J ends were trimmed by 2 bases and 0 bases, with 17 bases remaining between them. CDR3 residues: CASSLLGSRHEAKNIQYF. DNA for the CDR3: TGTGCCAGCAGCTTATTAGGGAGCAGGCACGAAGCCAAAAACATTCAGTACTTC.

This clone was detected a few times. The chain links TRBV7-9 to TRBJ1-5; the D gene is possibly TRBD1 (5 bases). The CDR3 has 16 residues. Germline V gene lookup returns CDR1 SEHNR and CDR2 FQNEAQ (reference sequence). Trimming took off 2 bases at V and 4 bases at J, with 15 bases between the two ends. CDR3 in amino acids: CASSLQVGGKNQPQHF. CDR3 coding DNA: TGTGCCAGCAGCTTACAGGTGGGGGGTAAGAATCAGCCCCAGCATTTT.

The rearrangement links TRBV28 to TRBJ1-2; D is perhaps TRBD1 (6 bases). V gave up 6 bases and J gave up 2 bases, with 13 bases separating them. This CDR3 comprises 14 residues. Germline V gives CDR1 MDHEN, CDR2 SYDVKM. CDR3 sequence reads: CASSKGGGNYGYTF. DNA of the CDR3: TGTGCCAGCAGCAAAGGGGGGGGAAACTATGGCTACACCTTC.

The gene calls are TRBV7-2 and TRBJ2-7, with D unresolved. Germline CDR1 reads SGHTA; CDR2 reads FQGNSA. V lost 1 base, J lost 3 bases, and 13 bases lay in between. The CDR3 is 15 residues long. This CDR3 reads CASSLDPRPIYEQYF. The CDR3 DNA follows: TGTGCCAGCAGCTTAGACCCGAGGCCTATCTACGAGCAGTACTTC.

This rearrangement joins TRBV5-1 to TRBJ2-7, with 8 bases lining up with TRBD1. V gave up 4 bases and J gave up 4 bases; unmatched junction bases: 16. Germline V lookup: CDR1 SGHRS, CDR2 YFSETQ. The CDR3 is 17 residues long. This CDR3 reads CASSRPGQAGTTYEQYF. The DNA of the CDR3 is TGCGCCAGCAGCCGGCCGGGACAGGCCGGCACTACATACGAGCAGTACTTC.

This clone turned up a few times. The chain carries TRBV10-1 and TRBJ2-1; TRBD2 matches at 12 bases. This CDR3 is built from 16 residues. The germline CDR1 and CDR2 sequences are WNHNN and SYGVQD (reference sequence). V gave up 4 bases and J gave up 7 bases; unmatched junction bases: 8. CDR3 in DNA: TGCGCCAGCAGTGCCTTTGGACTAGCGGGGCAAAATGAGCAGTTCTTC. Its translation is CASSAFGLAGQNEQFF.

The V call is TRBV6-4, the J call TRBJ2-3; a weak D match, TRBD2 (6 bases). V was cut by 4 bases and J by 10 bases, with 18 bases left in between. This CDR3 has 14 amino acids. Germline loops: CDR1 MRHNA, CDR2 SNTAGT. CDR3 bases: TGTGCCAGCAGTGCGAGGGAGGTTGAGGATGCGCAGTATTTT. Amino acid sequence: CASSAREVEDAQYF.

The CDR3 region has the DNA TGTGCCAGCAGCTTCCGGGGTCAGCCCCAGCATTTT. Amino acid sequence: CASSFRGQPQHF. V and J are TRBV7-3 and TRBJ1-5; D ambiguous. The CDR3 spans 12 residues. CDR1 and CDR2 from the germline V gene are SGHTA and FQGTGA. V was trimmed by 3 bases and J by 6 bases, leaving 6 bases between them.

In its sample, this clone was seen a few times. V usage is TRBV12-5 and J usage is TRBJ2-2; TRBD1 agrees at 9 bases. Germline values: CDR1 LGHNT, CDR2 FRNRAP. The CDR3 covers 16 residues. V gave up 6 bases and J gave up 4 bases; unmatched junction bases: 9. The CDR3 DNA sequence: TGTGCTAGTGGACTCACCGGGACAGGGATCACCGGGGAGCTGTTTTTT. Translation gives CASGLTGTGITGELFF.

This clone turned up a few times. This chain connects TRBV5-6 to TRBJ1-1; TRBD1 is a possible D gene (6 bases). The germline CDR1 and CDR2 sequences are SGHDT and YYEEEE. The V end lost 2 bases, the J end lost 4 bases, and 12 bases lay between the germline ends. The CDR3 totals 14 residues. The CDR3 DNA sequence: TGTGCCAGCAGCTTCGGGGGAGGGGGCACTGAAGCTTTCTTT. Protein product: CASSFGGGGTEAFF.

The chain employs TRBV27 and TRBJ2-5, with a possible D match to TRBD1 (6 bases). The ends were cut back, 6 bases at V and 1 base at J, with 12 bases in the middle. The CDR3 has 14 amino acids. CDR1 MNHEY and CDR2 SMNVEV come from the germline V gene (reference sequence). CDR3 residues: CASSTTGSQETQYF. The CDR3 region has the DNA TGTGCCAGCAGCACGACAGGATCCCAAGAGACCCAGTACTTC.

V gene TRBV19 combines with J gene TRBJ1-5; D gene unclear. V was trimmed by 5 bases and J by 3 bases, leaving 14 bases between them. Germline lookup yields CDR1 LNHDA and CDR2 SQIVND (reference sequence). This CDR3 is 15 amino acids long. The CDR3 sequence: CASSLVVQNNQPQHF. Here the CDR3 DNA reads TGTGCCAGTAGTCTGGTTGTACAGAACAATCAGCCCCAGCATTTT.

This clone turned up a few times. This chain uses TRBV6-5 with TRBJ2-7, with D possibly being TRBD2 (7 bases). The V gene lost 6 bases and the J gene lost 2 bases, with 14 bases spanning the gap. Germline CDR1 and CDR2: MNHEY and SVGAGI. The CDR3 has 14 amino acids. DNA for the CDR3: TGTGCCAGCAGGAAGGGGGGGTTTACCTACGAGCAGTACTTC. Translation gives CASRKGGFTYEQYF.

The chain joins TRBV6-6 to TRBJ1-1; 9 positions agree with TRBD1. Germline V gene lookup returns CDR1 MNHNY and CDR2 SVGAGI (reference sequence). J gave up 4 bases and V 5 bases, and 8 bases lay outside the gene matches. This CDR3 has 15 residues. The CDR3 sequence: CASSPSTGGSTEAFF. Here the CDR3 DNA reads TGTGCCAGCAGTCCATCGACAGGGGGGAGCACTGAAGCTTTCTTT.

The chain is built from TRBV11-1 and TRBJ2-5, with TRBD1 identical over 9 bases. J lost 6 bases, V lost 5 bases, and 7 bases had no gene match. Germline loops: CDR1 SGHAT, CDR2 FQDESV (reference sequence). The length of the CDR3 is 14 residues. As DNA, the CDR3 is TGTGCCAGCAGCCACCGGACAGGGGTTAAGACCCAGTACTTC. It specifies CASSHRTGVKTQYF.

This clone was picked up many times. The chain uses TRBV5-6 and TRBJ2-1, with D possibly being TRBD2 (6 bases). This CDR3 has 13 amino acids. Looked up from germline, CDR1 is SGHDT and CDR2 is YYEEEE. V lost 2 bases to trimming and J lost 5 bases, with 8 bases between them. CDR3 bases: TGTGCCAGCAGCTTAGGAGGGGACAATGAGCAGTTCTTC. This translates into CASSLGGDNEQFF.

This sequence joins TRBV6-4 and TRBJ1-2; 9 bases match TRBD1. Germline CDR1 is MRHNA and CDR2 is SNTAGT. The CDR3 loop spans 13 amino acids. V gave up 3 bases and J gave up 6 bases; unmatched junction bases: 2. CDR3: CASSEGTGNGYTF. CDR3 in DNA: TGTGCCAGCAGTGAGGGGACAGGGAATGGCTACACCTTC.

This clone showed up just a few times. The rearrangement joins TRBV6-5 to TRBJ2-7; the D gene is possibly TRBD1 (6 bases). The CDR3 runs 15 residues. Germline V lookup: CDR1 MNHEY, CDR2 SVGAGI. Trimming took 6 bases from V and 0 from J, leaving 15 bases between them. CDR3 nucleotides: TGTGCCAGCAGCCCCGGACAGAGGAGCTCCTACGAGCAGTACTTC. Protein product: CASSPGQRSSYEQYF.

The chain couples TRBV7-2 to TRBJ1-1, with 12 positions matching TRBD1. The J segment lost 6 bases and the V segment lost 7 bases, leaving 6 bases of the junction unmatched. CDR3 length: 14 amino acids. The V gene's germline CDR1 is SGHTA and CDR2 FQGNSA. CDR3 residues: CASTYGTGGPEAFF. CDR3 DNA: TGTGCCAGCACCTACGGGACAGGGGGCCCTGAAGCTTTCTTT.

The V call is TRBV7-2, the J call TRBJ2-2; D perhaps matches TRBD1 (6 bases). Between the trimmed V and J ends, which lost 5 bases and 1 base, there was a span of 20 bases. Germline V gene data show CDR1 as SGHTA and CDR2 as FQGNSA. The CDR3 runs 18 residues. CDR3 sequence (DNA): TGTGCCAGCAGCCCGCCGGTTGGGCAGGGACAGAACACCGGGGAGCTGTTTTTT. Translation: CASSPPVGQGQNTGELFF.

There are a few counts of this clone. V and J are TRBV11-2 and TRBJ1-6; 7 bases align to TRBD1. Per the germline V gene, CDR1 is SGHAT and CDR2 is FQNNGV. The CDR3 spans 15 residues. V lost 5 bases to trimming and J lost 1 base; unmatched junction nucleotides: 2. CDR3 coding DNA: TGTGCCAGCAGCCCCAGGGGGTCCTATAATTCACCCCTCCACTTT. This translates into CASSPRGSYNSPLHF. The whole variable domain, filled in from reference TRBV11-2 and TRBJ1-6, reads EAGVAQSPRYKIIEKRQSVAFWCNPISGHATLYWYQQILGQGPKLLIQFQNNGVVDDSQLPKDRFSAERLKGVDSTLKIQPAKLEDSAVYLCASSPRGSYNSPLHFGNGTRLTVT.

This clone was counted a few times. J is TRBJ2-1 and V is TRBV5-1; 8 bases are shared with TRBD2. The CDR3 is made up of 15 amino acids. From germline, CDR1 is SGHRS and CDR2 YFSETQ. Trimming removed 0 bases from V and 4 bases from J; junction bases left unmatched: 3. The CDR3 DNA is TGCGCCAGCAGCTTGGCCCCGGGGGGGTACAATGAGCAGTTCTTC. It translates to CASSLAPGGYNEQFF.

V usage is TRBV27 and J usage is TRBJ2-7; 10 positions match TRBD1. The V and J ends lost 8 bases and 4 bases, in that order; junction bases with no gene match: 11. Per germline, CDR1 MNHEY and CDR2 SMNVEV (reference sequence). CDR3 length: 15 amino acids. The CDR3 reads CASVSLPGQGYEQYF. DNA for the CDR3: TGTGCCAGCGTAAGTCTTCCGGGACAGGGGTACGAGCAGTACTTC.